This TCR beta chain was identified in a study of blood T cells in healthy people across ages. Study results and limitations: Across samples, TCR beta diversity tracked strongly with naive T cell percentage.

This clonotype occurred a few times. The antigen is unknown. The second PCR ran about 6 to 11 cycles with a sample-barcoded 5' primer and J-beta primers. Each cDNA molecule was tagged by a template-switch adaptor with 12 random nucleotides. TCRdb independently ran MiXCR on the 5' RACE reads; one entry per CDR3 protein. The sample contains about 780,000 distinct CDR3 sequences, 46% of which appear only once. Trimming stripped 6 bases from V and 2 bases from J, with 8 bases between. The CDR3 spans 13 residues. CDR1 MNHEY and CDR2 SVGEGT come from the germline V gene. The people who gave samples were healthy Caucasians from Russia, aged about 6 to 95.

The sequenced sample was blood. V and J are TRBV6-2 or TRBV6-3 and TRBJ2-1; possibly TRBD1 for D (5 bases). The sequence was collected from an elderly man in good health. This chain's CDR3 is CASRGVAYNEQFF. CDR3 sequence (DNA): TGTGCCAGCAGAGGGGTAGCCTACAATGAGCAGTTCTTC.